This T cell receptor beta chain was captured in a study of blood T cells in healthy people across ages. J gave up 4 bases and V 3 bases, and 12 bases lay outside the gene matches. Germline V gene data show CDR1 as SGDLS and CDR2 as YYNGEE. The CDR3 extends over 17 amino acids. Together with a sample-barcoded 5' primer, a J-beta primer mix was included in a second PCR lasting about 7 to 11 cycles. A template-switch adaptor that had 12 random nucleotides put a tag on each cDNA molecule. MiXCR was run by TCRdb on the 5' RACE reads, yielding one entry per CDR3 protein. The sample records roughly 1,500,000 distinct CDR3 sequences, approximately 38% being singletons. This clonotype turned up a few times.

This sequence was found in a young woman in good health. The chain links TRBV9 to TRBJ2-2; 7 nucleotides match TRBD2. The sequenced material came from blood. CDR3 sequence: CASSGGGGGGTTGELFF. CDR3 DNA: TGTGCCAGCAGCGGGGGAGGTGGCGGGGGAACCACCGGGGAGCTGTTTTTT.